These 21 T cell receptor beta chains were all obtained from the same sample, sequenced in a study of blood T cell repertoires in COVID-19 (TCRdb year 2020). Libraries were built with the immunoSEQ multiplex PCR assay. TCRdb re-hosts the immuneACCESS table, in-frame sequences only. Its copies lack some clones; in the studies checked, an unresolved V gene accounts for under half of them, and the cause for the rest is not known. The sample table holds roughly 250,000 clones, of which 70% to 90% were seen once. The ten most abundant clones make up around 0.98% of the sample. The sample was peripheral blood. These receptors all come from a woman aged 40 to 49 who had recovered from COVID-19.

The chain has TRBV18 and TRBJ2-5; 12 bases fit TRBD2. The CDR3 is 14 amino acids. The V and J ends lost 3 bases and 12 bases, in that order; junction bases with no gene match: 8. CDR1 and CDR2 (germline): KGHSH, LQKENI. The chain's CDR3 is CASSPTSGRLVKYF. In DNA form, the CDR3 reads TGTGCCAGCTCACCGACTAGCGGGAGATTGGTGAAGTACTTC.

The chain is built from TRBV5-8 and TRBJ2-3, with 13 bases identical to TRBD2. The CDR3 totals 16 residues. The germline V gene encodes CDR1 SGHTS and CDR2 YDEGEE. With 2 bases clipped from V and 6 bases from J, the junction kept 6 bases outside the gene matches. CDR3 in amino acids: CASSFGLAGVGDTQYF. The CDR3 coding sequence is TGTGCCAGCAGCTTCGGACTAGCGGGAGTCGGGGATACGCAGTATTTT.

The chain recombines TRBV24-1 with TRBJ1-6, with D unresolved. Germline V gene lookup returns CDR1 KGHDR and CDR2 SFDVKD. CDR3 length: 12 residues. Trimming removed 5 bases from V and 7 bases from J, with 5 bases in between. CDR3 region: CATSAPNSPLHF. Written as DNA, the CDR3 is TGTGCCACCAGTGCTCCCAATTCACCCCTCCACTTT.

This chain uses TRBV7-2 with TRBJ1-2, with 7 positions matching TRBD1. Germline values: CDR1 SGHTA, CDR2 FQGNSA. Unmatched junction bases numbered 11, after V lost 5 bases and J lost 5 bases. This CDR3 has 15 residues. As DNA, the CDR3 is TGTGCCAGCAGCCCCCGGACAGGCCTTCATTATGGCTACACCTTC. It translates to CASSPRTGLHYGYTF. The full variable domain, its missing parts supplied by reference TRBV7-2 and TRBJ1-2, is GAGVSQSPSNKVTEKGKDVELRCDPISGHTALYWYRQSLGQGLEFLIYFQGNSAPDKSGLPSDRFSAERTGGSVSTLTIQRTQQEDSAVYLCASSPRTGLHYGYTFGSGTRLTVV.

The rearrangement uses TRBV20-1 and TRBJ1-3; D remains ambiguous. Per the germline V gene, CDR1 is DFQATT and CDR2 is SNEGSKA (reference sequence). The germline V and J ends were trimmed by 7 bases and 1 base, with 5 bases remaining between them. The CDR3 is made up of 11 amino acids. CDR3 region: CSGESGNTIYF. For the CDR3, the DNA is TGCAGTGGCGAGTCTGGAAACACCATATATTTT.

The chain couples TRBV7-2 to TRBJ2-3, with TRBD2 matching 11 bases. Trimming took 5 bases from V and 2 from J; bases not matched to a gene: 6. The CDR3 covers 16 residues. Germline lookup yields CDR1 SGHTA and CDR2 FQGNSA. DNA of the CDR3: TGTGCCAGCAGCCAGACTAGCGGGATTCCCACAGATACGCAGTATTTT. Translation gives CASSQTSGIPTDTQYF.

The rearrangement links TRBV7-9 to TRBJ1-2; TRBD1 matches at 7 bases. J was trimmed by 5 bases and V by 1 base; bases with no gene match: 4. CDR3 length: 14 amino acids. Germline CDR1 is SEHNR and CDR2 is FQNEAQ (reference sequence). CDR3 in DNA: TGTGCCAGCAGCTTAGAGGGACAGCCATATGGCTACACCTTC. This sequence encodes CASSLEGQPYGYTF.

Here the CDR3 reads CASSLGGPTQYF. The CDR3 DNA reads as TGTGCCAGCAGCTTAGGGGGCCCGACCCAGTACTTC. This chain uses TRBV7-6 with TRBJ2-5, with D perhaps TRBD1 (5 bases). The germline CDR1 and CDR2 sequences are SGHVS and FNYEAQ. Trimming shortened V by 1 base and J by 7 bases, and 7 bases separated the two germline ends. The length of the CDR3 is 12 residues.

The chain links TRBV9 to TRBJ2-3; 14 positions match TRBD2. Germline V gene lookup returns CDR1 SGDLS and CDR2 YYNGEE. The CDR3 has 18 residues. J gave up 1 base and V 4 bases, and 8 bases lay outside the gene matches. In DNA form, the CDR3 reads TGTGCCAGCAGCCATGGGACTAGCGGGAGTAGGGGCACAGATACGCAGTATTTT. Protein sequence: CASSHGTSGSRGTDTQYF. Full variable domain (missing parts from reference TRBV9 and TRBJ2-3): DSGVTQTPKHLITATGQRVTLRCSPRSGDLSVYWYQQSLDQGLQFLIQYYNGEERAKGNILERFSAQQFPDLHSELNLSSLELGDSALYFCASSHGTSGSRGTDTQYFGPGTRLTVL.

The V and J genes are TRBV19 and TRBJ1-2; 10 bases are shared with TRBD1. The CDR3 contains 15 residues. V lost 5 bases to trimming and J lost 2 bases; unmatched junction nucleotides: 5. From germline, CDR1 is LNHDA and CDR2 SQIVND (reference sequence). Here the CDR3 reads CASSSPGQGNYGYTF. The CDR3 DNA reads TGTGCCAGTAGTTCACCGGGACAGGGGAACTATGGCTACACCTTC.

The genes are TRBV12-5 and TRBJ2-3, with 16 positions matching TRBD2. Trimming took 0 bases from V and 9 from J; bases not matched to a gene: 6. This CDR3 is built from 17 residues. The V gene's germline CDR1 is LGHNT and CDR2 FRNRAP. In DNA, the CDR3 is TGTGCTAGTGGTTTGGTAGTTGGGACTAGCGGGAGGGGCACGCAGTATTTT. Protein: CASGLVVGTSGRGTQYF.

The J gene is TRBJ1-2, the V gene TRBV6-2 or TRBV6-3; D unresolved. The CDR3 spans 14 residues. With 2 bases removed from V and 5 bases from J, the gap between germline ends came to 12 bases. Per the germline V gene, CDR1 is MNHEY and CDR2 is SVGEGT. As DNA, the CDR3 is TGTGCCAGCAGTTACAGTGGGAGAGGATATGGCTACACCTTC. Translation: CASSYSGRGYGYTF.

This chain uses TRBV30 with TRBJ2-3, with 8 nucleotides matching TRBD2. The V gene's germline CDR1 is GTSNPN and CDR2 SVGIG (reference sequence). The CDR3 extends over 17 amino acids. V was clipped by 2 bases and J by 0 bases; unmatched bases: 10. The CDR3 DNA reads as TGTGCCTGGAGTCTCTCCCGGACTAGCCGAAGCACAGATACGCAGTATTTT. This encodes CAWSLSRTSRSTDTQYF.

This clone was detected only once. The J gene is TRBJ2-2, the V gene TRBV9; tentatively, D is TRBD2 (5 bases). With 3 bases removed from V and 6 bases from J, the gap between germline ends came to 9 bases. The CDR3 covers 13 residues. Germline lookup yields CDR1 SGDLS and CDR2 YYNGEE. Here the CDR3 reads CASSGGHPGELFF. Written as DNA, the CDR3 is TGTGCCAGCAGCGGAGGGCACCCCGGGGAGCTGTTTTTT.

In the case of this clone: The junction departs from germline at one end; a sequencing error may be responsible. The V call is TRBV7-7, the J call TRBJ2-5; 10 positions agree with TRBD2. This CDR3 contains 16 residues. CDR1 and CDR2 (germline): SSHAT, FNYEAQ (reference sequence). CDR3 nucleotides: TGTGCTAGCAGCCAGGGACAACTAGCGGGAAAAGAGACCCAGTACTTC. This encodes CASSQGQLAGKETQYF.

In this sample, this clone turned up once. This rearrangement joins TRBV4-1 to TRBJ1-1; perhaps TRBD1 as D (6 bases). From germline, CDR1 is MGHRA and CDR2 YSYEKL. V was shortened by 1 base and J by 0 bases, with 6 bases between the two germline ends. The CDR3 is 14 amino acids. The CDR3 region is CASSQGGLNTEAFF. The CDR3 bases are TGCGCCAGCAGCCAAGGGGGGCTGAACACTGAAGCTTTCTTT.

The genes are TRBV7-6 and TRBJ2-7; 9 positions match TRBD1. CDR3 size: 15 residues. Germline V gene data show CDR1 as SGHVS and CDR2 as FNYEAQ. The V and J ends lost 2 bases and 2 bases, in that order; junction bases with no gene match: 4. CDR3 nucleotide sequence: TGTGCCAGCAGCTTATCAGGGACAGGGACCTACGAGCAGTACTTC. Translation: CASSLSGTGTYEQYF.

The chain links TRBV2 to TRBJ2-7; D is unresolved. The germline V gene encodes CDR1 SNHLY and CDR2 FYNNEI. The length of the CDR3 is 12 residues. V was trimmed by 6 bases and J by 2 bases, leaving 8 bases between them. The chain's CDR3 is CASSYDTYEQYF. CDR3 in DNA: TGTGCCAGCAGCTACGACACCTACGAGCAGTACTTC.

V gene TRBV3-1 (or the pseudogene TRBV3-2) combines with J gene TRBJ2-7, with D perhaps TRBD2 (7 bases). This CDR3 comprises 13 residues. Germline loops: CDR1 LGHDT, CDR2 YNNKEL (reference sequence). Trimming shortened V by 6 bases and J by 6 bases, and 15 bases separated the two germline ends. The CDR3 DNA is TGTGCCAGCAGGCGGGGCGCGGGGGCCGAGCAGTACTTC. Translating gives CASRRGAGAEQYF.

This chain joins TRBV10-1 and TRBJ2-3; 9 bases line up with TRBD1. V shed 5 bases, J shed 3 bases, and the junction held 6 bases outside the gene matches. Germline V lookup: CDR1 WNHNN, CDR2 SYGVQD (reference sequence). The CDR3 covers 15 residues. The CDR3 is CASSFGQGRTDTQYF. CDR3 coding DNA: TGCGCCAGCAGTTTCGGACAGGGGCGGACAGATACGCAGTATTTT.

The genes are TRBV5-1 and TRBJ1-4, with D tentatively TRBD1 (5 bases). With 0 bases removed from V and 6 bases from J, the gap between germline ends came to 12 bases. CDR1 and CDR2 (germline): SGHRS, YFSETQ. This CDR3 is 15 amino acids long. The CDR3 loop reads CASSLEGNPDEKLFF. Written as DNA, the CDR3 is TGCGCCAGCAGCTTGGAGGGGAATCCCGATGAAAAACTGTTTTTT.